This note documents a single T cell receptor (beta chain) sequence. Its antigen remains unknown. The data are from a study of beta chain features in type 1 diabetes. Study findings and constraints: TCRB CDR3s were moderately but significantly shorter in Type 1 diabetes patients in all four CD4+ subsets.

TCRB transcripts that were expressed got sequenced, as all of the isolated RNA had been reverse transcribed. The repertoire was sequenced with immunoSEQ multiplex PCR; TCRdb's copy has only in-frame clones and lacks some. The profile shows some 140,000 clones, approximately 10% of them singletons. This CDR3 has 15 amino acids. Germline loops: CDR1 KGHSH, CDR2 LQKENI. V shed 1 base, J shed 5 bases, and the junction held 5 bases outside the gene matches. The receptor was isolated from a man aged 25 to 40 with type 1 diabetes. J is TRBJ2-1 and V is TRBV18; 7 bases agree with TRBD2. Sequencing was done on a sample of central memory CD4+ T cells from blood. The CDR3 DNA follows: TGTGCCAGCTCACCACTTCCTAGCGGAAACAATGAGCAGTTCTTC. Protein product: CASSPLPSGNNEQFF.